The 8 T cell receptor beta chains below all came from one sample that was sequenced in a study of T cell changes during pregnancy in multiple sclerosis. Repertoires were generated with immunoSEQ multiplex PCR, while TCRdb's copy carries only in-frame clones and drops some. The profile shows tens of thousands of clones, 92% of them singletons. The specimen comprised peripheral blood, sampled in the first trimester of pregnancy. The receptors stem from a female donor with multiple sclerosis, enrolled in a pregnancy study.

The chain joins TRBV7-6 to TRBJ1-4; D remains unclear. Deletions cut 5 bases from V and 0 bases from J, with 7 bases between. CDR3 length: 14 residues. CDR1 is SGHVS, CDR2 FNYEAQ, per germline. The CDR3, as DNA: TGTGCCAGCAGCCCCGGGACAACTAATGAAAAACTGTTTTTT. It yields the protein CASSPGTTNEKLFF.

The genes are TRBV19 and TRBJ1-5; no firm D call. Germline-derived CDR1 and CDR2 are LNHDA and SQIVND (reference sequence). The ends were cut back, 7 bases at V and 2 bases at J, with 6 bases in the middle. CDR3 length equals 12 residues. The CDR3 DNA reads as TGTGCCAGTACGAGAGGCAATCAGCCCCAGCATTTT. Its translation: CASTRGNQPQHF.

The chain uses TRBV21-1 and TRBJ2-1; TRBD2 is taken as the D call from the table, unchecked against the DNA. TRBV21-1 is tagged as a pseudogene. This CDR3 is built from 17 residues. DNA of the CDR3: TGTGCCAGCAGCGCCATGGGGACTAGCGGGTCTTACAATGAGCAGTTCTTC. It codes for CASSAMGTSGSYNEQFF.

The chain employs TRBV4-3 and TRBJ2-2; D uncertain. This CDR3 contains 13 residues. CDR1 and CDR2 from the germline V gene are LGHNA and YSLEER. Deletions cut 0 bases from V and 6 bases from J, with 5 bases between. CDR3 loop: CASSQDFAGELFF. CDR3 DNA sequence: TGCGCCAGCAGCCAAGATTTCGCCGGGGAGCTGTTTTTT.

As for this clone: Germline and junction disagree at one end, which may indicate a read error. The rearrangement uses TRBV9 and TRBJ2-1; 8 nucleotides match TRBD2. From germline, CDR1 is SGDLS and CDR2 YYNGEE. The CDR3 loop spans 15 amino acids. CDR3 DNA: TGTGCCAGCAGCGCTCCGGGACTAGTTTACAGTGAGCAGTTCTTC. Protein: CASSAPGLVYSEQFF.

V is TRBV2 and J is TRBJ2-5, with 7 bases that match TRBD1. J gave up 5 bases and V 6 bases, and 12 bases lay outside the gene matches. The CDR3 runs 15 residues. The V gene's germline CDR1 is SNHLY and CDR2 FYNNEI. CDR3 nucleotides: TGTGCCAGCAGCTTACTGCGGACAGGAGTCGAGACCCAGTACTTC. It specifies CASSLLRTGVETQYF.

The genes are TRBV14 and TRBJ2-7; 8 nucleotides match TRBD2. The J segment lost 3 bases and the V segment lost 0 bases, leaving 4 bases of the junction unmatched. From germline, CDR1 is SGHDN and CDR2 FVKESK. The CDR3 has 15 residues. Written as DNA, the CDR3 is TGTGCCAGCAGCCAAGATACTAGCGGCTACTACGAGCAGTACTTC. Protein sequence: CASSQDTSGYYEQYF.

The chain has TRBV7-9 and TRBJ2-3, with D maybe TRBD1 (6 bases). Germline V gene sequence: CDR1 SEHNR, CDR2 FQNEAQ (reference sequence). The V gene lost 1 base and the J gene lost 1 base, with 12 bases spanning the gap. CDR3 size: 16 residues. CDR3 amino acids: CASSLVTGPGTDTQYF. The CDR3 coding sequence is TGTGCCAGCAGCTTAGTCACAGGGCCGGGCACAGATACGCAGTATTTT.